This entry concerns a single TCR beta chain. This clonotype has ten or more counts. It lacks a known antigen. No much larger clone is present one base from it, and per-base qualities are unavailable. The CDR3 runs 15 residues from the cysteine to the phenylalanine. Just CDR3 DNA is preserved here, 45 bases in frame from base 1. The V end gives up 0 bases and the J end 3 bases, leaving 1 base in the junction not matched to a gene. Based on the germline V gene, the CDR1 and CDR2 sequences are SGHRS and YFSETQ. This sample is drawn from a study of T-cell reconstitution after alpha-beta-depleted transplantation in children (TCRdb year 2016). Turning to the overall study: T-cell immune reconstitution after TCRalphabeta/CD19-depleted allogeneic hematopoietic cell transplantation in children was quantitatively tracked in the study by means of TCR repertoire profiling.

What the study reported, not specific to this receptor: In some patients, the high TCRbeta diversity seen at day 60 was put down to recipient T cells and intrathymic progenitors that had survived conditioning. Apparently early alphabetaT-cell count recovery about two months after transplant reportedly relied on only several hundred rapidly expanded clones derived from non-depleted graft cells. The frequencies of hyperexpanded clones fell over the following months, and after one year, T-cell counts and TCRbeta diversity were mostly attributed to newly produced T cells.

Library preparation used PCR. The instrument was an Illumina HiSeq 2500. Molecular barcoding was employed in the preparation of TCR libraries, with unique molecular identifiers being used to normalize TCRbeta repertoire quantification. TCRdb reprocessing: public reads trimmed at Q25 with fastp, clones called with MiXCR, in-frame beta chains kept. One record per CDR3 amino acid sequence lists the most common genes and DNA. This sample holds over 15,000 distinct CDR3 sequences; roughly 13% were observed only once. Approximately 40% of the sample comes from the top ten. The sample's time point label, in plain terms: day 60 (about 2 months) after transplantation. Sample treatment or condition, as interpreted from the label and publication: allogeneic hematopoietic cell transplantation with graft depleted of TCRalphabeta T cells and CD19 B cells. TCRalphabeta/CD19-depleted allogeneic hematopoietic cell grafts were given to the transplant recipients, all of whom were children.

The chain is assembled from TRBV5-1 and TRBJ2-7; 12 bases in the junction line up with TRBD2. The source was PBMCs, mostly from graft donor cells, collected 60 days after TCRalphabeta/CD19-depleted stem cell transplant. This TCR derives from a female patient aged 2-15 years who had a stem cell transplant for congenital amegakaryocytic thrombocytopenia, so the T cells may come from the graft donor. This receptor carries the CDR3 CASSLELAGGYEQYF. The DNA sequence reads TGCGCCAGCAGCTTGGAACTAGCGGGAGGCTACGAGCAGTACTTC.